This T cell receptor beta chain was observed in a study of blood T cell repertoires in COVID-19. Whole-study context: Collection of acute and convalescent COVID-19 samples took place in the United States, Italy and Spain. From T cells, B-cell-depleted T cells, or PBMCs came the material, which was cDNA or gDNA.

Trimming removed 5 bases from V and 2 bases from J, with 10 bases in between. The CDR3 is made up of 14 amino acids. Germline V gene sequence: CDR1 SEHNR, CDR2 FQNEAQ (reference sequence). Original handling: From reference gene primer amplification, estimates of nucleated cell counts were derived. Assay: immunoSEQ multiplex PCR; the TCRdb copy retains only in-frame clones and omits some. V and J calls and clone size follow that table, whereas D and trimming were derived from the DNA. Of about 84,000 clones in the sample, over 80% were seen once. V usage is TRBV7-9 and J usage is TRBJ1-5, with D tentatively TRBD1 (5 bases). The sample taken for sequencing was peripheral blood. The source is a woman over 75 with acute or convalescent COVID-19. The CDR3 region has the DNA TGTGCCAGCAGCCCGACGGGGGGCAATCAGCCCCAGCATTTT. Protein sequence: CASSPTGGNQPQHF. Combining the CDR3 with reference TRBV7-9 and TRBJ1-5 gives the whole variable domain DTGVSQNPRHKITKRGQNVTFRCDPISEHNRLYWYRQTLGQGPEFLTYFQNEAQLEKSRLLSDRFSAERPKGSFSTLEIQRTEQGDSAMYLCASSPTGGNQPQHFGDGTRLSIL.